The present TCR beta chain was sequenced within a study of beta chain features in type 1 diabetes listed by TCRdb under 2018. With regard to the full study: Mean age, gender distribution, total cell number and subset yield were not different between patients and healthy donors. A total of roughly 99,000,000 sorted cells were examined across all samples, and the number of cells per subset was strongly correlated with RNA yield. The study compared TCRB repertoires of sorted circulating CD4+ T cell subsets between recently diagnosed type 1 diabetes patients and matched healthy donors. Whereas all 30 or so donors provided naive and central memory subsets, regulatory and stem cell-like memory subsets were isolated from just 8 patients and roughly 8 healthy donors.

This clone was seen more than once but under ten times. Its antigen has not been determined. No qualities accompany the bases; no much larger clone lies one base away. Including the terminal cysteine and phenylalanine, the CDR3 comprises 13 residues. Only CDR3 DNA remains: 39 bases, in frame from the first base. Trimming costs V 6 bases and J 0 bases, and their ends lie 8 bases apart. Based on the germline V gene, the CDR1 and CDR2 sequences are MNHEY and SVGAGI. The entire amount of isolated RNA was reverse transcribed using the High Capacity cDNA Reverse Transcription Kit, so the sequenced TCRB transcripts were expressed ones. Deep immunoSEQ sequencing was applied to naive, central memory and regulatory T cell samples, giving an average of about 3.7 million total reads per sample. After sorted cells were lysed in RLT buffer, RNA was extracted with DNase-treated RNeasy Micro or Mini kits, with the choice depending on cell number. To prevent cross-contamination, each cell subset was processed individually, whereas patient and healthy donor samples were processed jointly. Using the immunoSEQ multiplex PCR, TCRB sequences were amplified from cDNA into 87-bp fragments spanning the CDR3 region. Sequencing of the amplicons was performed on the Illumina HiSeq platform. The original pipeline was this. PCR bias was corrected computationally using synthetic template baselines, and reads within Hamming distance 2 were collapsed, with unmergeable singletons discarded. Reads were aligned against IMGT so that V, D and J genes, CDR3 length and insertions or deletions at six rearrangement sites could be assigned. Within each subset, clonotype counts were normalized to sorted cell number, and only after that were true diversity and Gini coefficients computed with the tcR R package. The overlap coefficient, calculated on TCRB nucleotide sequences, was used to measure repertoire sharing. TCRdb obtained this table from immuneACCESS and retained in-frame rearrangements with V and J assigned. These tables miss some clones; where compared with another copy, unresolved V genes account for less than half of the shortfall, and the remainder is unexplained. D and trimming were read from the DNA, whereas the V and J calls and clone size are those reported in that table. Within this sample are over 90,000 clones, with under 30% of them counted one time only. Jointly, the top ten make up around 0.5% of the sample.

A single peripheral blood draw of 90 to 150 mL on average was collected from each donor into heparinised tubes. A BD FACSAria II was used to sort naive, central memory, regulatory and stem cell-like memory CD4+ T cells with a panel that included CD45RO, CCR7, CD25, CD127, CD95 and CD27. Purity was above 98% for every sorted population. Right away, PBMCs were isolated by Lymphoprep density gradient centrifugation and were stained directly, with no culture step. So that batch effects would be minimized, each experiment stained and sorted samples in pairs, pairing one healthy donor with one patient. Results and caveats for the whole study, not just this receptor: PCR may preferentially amplify shorter templates, but because patient and control samples were amplified and corrected together, any resulting skew would affect both groups equally. Only small numbers of individuals were included in the HLA sub-analyses, which left unresolved whether HLA type had any influence on TCRB rearrangement. Because cDNA rather than genomic DNA was sequenced, highly expressing activated cells could have been over-represented, although no difference in activation and CD3 levels was found between groups. At VDJ recombination sites, patients with type 1 diabetes made fewer insertions and deleted more nucleotides, a pattern implying thymic rearrangement abnormalities. Type 1 diabetes patients showed a moderate but significant shortening of TCRB CDR3 length in all four CD4+ subsets. The naive, central memory and regulatory TCRB repertoires appeared to resemble one another more closely among patients than among healthy donors.

The chain is made from TRBV6-5 and TRBJ1-1; the D region possibly corresponds to TRBD1 (6 bases align). The sequence was collected from a woman in her late teens or twenties with type 1 diabetes. Specimen: central memory CD4+ T cells from blood. The CDR3 protein sequence reads: CASRRQVNTEAFF. The DNA sequence is TGTGCCAGCAGAAGACAGGTGAACACTGAAGCTTTCTTT.